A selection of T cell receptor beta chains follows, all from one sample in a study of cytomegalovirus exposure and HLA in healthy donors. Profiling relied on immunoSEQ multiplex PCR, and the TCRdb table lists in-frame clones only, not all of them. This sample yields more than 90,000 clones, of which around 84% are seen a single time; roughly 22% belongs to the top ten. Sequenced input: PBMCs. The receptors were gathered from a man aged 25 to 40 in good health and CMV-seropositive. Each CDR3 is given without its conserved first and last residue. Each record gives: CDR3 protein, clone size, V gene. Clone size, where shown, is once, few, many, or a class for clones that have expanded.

CDR3aa: ASSLAPTGELF
abundance: .
v_gene: TRBV28

CDR3aa: ASRGVAGSTGELF
abundance: .
v_gene: TRBV19

CDR3aa: ASSLQGATNEKLF
abundance: .
v_gene: TRBV7-2

CDR3aa: ASSLSVGNTEAF
abundance: few
v_gene: TRBV11-2

CDR3aa: SVDLRGAGTDTQY
abundance: .
v_gene: TRBV29-1

CDR3aa: ASRSDYTEAF
abundance: .
v_gene: TRBV7-9

CDR3aa: ASSRSLSQGARGYT
abundance: .
v_gene: TRBV5-4

CDR3aa: ASSLSIASGEREQF
abundance: .
v_gene: TRBV5-1

CDR3aa: ASSLGRQGSNEQF
abundance: .
v_gene: TRBV11-2

CDR3aa: ASSPQGAAEAF
abundance: .
v_gene: TRBV5-1

CDR3aa: ASSRYRGLQTEAF
abundance: .
v_gene: TRBV7-2